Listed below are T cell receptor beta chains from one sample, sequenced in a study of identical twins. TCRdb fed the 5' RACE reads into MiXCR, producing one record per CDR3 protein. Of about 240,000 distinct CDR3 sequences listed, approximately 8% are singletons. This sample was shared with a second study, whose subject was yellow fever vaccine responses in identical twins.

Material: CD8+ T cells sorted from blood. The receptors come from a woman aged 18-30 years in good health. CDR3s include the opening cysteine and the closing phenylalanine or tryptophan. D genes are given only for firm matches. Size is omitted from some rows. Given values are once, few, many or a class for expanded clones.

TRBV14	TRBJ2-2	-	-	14	CASSQAAVTGELFF	TGTGCCAGCAGCCAAGCAGCTGTCACCGGGGAGCTGTTTTTT
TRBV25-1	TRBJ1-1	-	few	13	CASSEYGSIEAFF	TGTGCCAGCAGTGAATATGGGTCCATTGAAGCTTTCTTT
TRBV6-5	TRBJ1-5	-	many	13	CASSYGGNQPQHF	TGTGCCAGCAGTTACGGGGGGAATCAGCCCCAGCATTTT
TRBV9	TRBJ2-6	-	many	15	CASSGENSGANVLTF	TGTGCCAGCAGCGGGGAGAACTCTGGGGCCAACGTCCTGACTTTC
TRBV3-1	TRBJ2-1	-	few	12	CASSQVGDEQFF	TGTGCCAGCAGCCAAGTTGGAGATGAGCAGTTCTTC
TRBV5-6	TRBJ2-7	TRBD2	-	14	CASSLGGSLYEQYF	TGTGCCAGCAGCTTGGGCGGGAGCCTCTACGAGCAGTACTTC
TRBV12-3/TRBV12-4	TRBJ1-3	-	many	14	CASSPTDSGNTIYF	TGTGCCAGCAGTCCGACAGACTCTGGAAACACCATATATTTT
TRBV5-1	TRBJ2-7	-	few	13	CASSLVEGYEQYF	TGCGCCAGCAGCTTGGTAGAGGGATACGAGCAGTACTTC
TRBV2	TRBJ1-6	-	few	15	CASSETGGRNSPLHF	TGTGCCAGCAGTGAAACGGGGGGTCGGAATTCACCCCTCCACTTT
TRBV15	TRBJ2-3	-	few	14	CATSRGVSADTQYF	TGTGCCACCAGCAGAGGTGTGTCGGCAGATACGCAGTATTTT
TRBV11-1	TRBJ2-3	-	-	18	CASSLEGGAGQRTDTQYF	TGTGCCAGCAGCTTAGAAGGCGGAGCGGGCCAGCGCACAGATACGCAGTATTTT
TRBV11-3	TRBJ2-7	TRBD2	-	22	CASSLVGGRGLAGPNRTYERYF	TGTGCCAGCAGCTTAGTTGGCGGGAGGGGACTAGCGGGACCAAACAGAACCTACGAGCGGTACTTC
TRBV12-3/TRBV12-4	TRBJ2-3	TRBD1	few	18	CASSKDKPGQGLTDTQYF	TGTGCCAGCAGTAAAGACAAACCGGGACAGGGCCTGACAGATACGCAGTATTTT
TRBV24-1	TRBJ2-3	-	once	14	CATSDAQLLDTQYF	TGTGCCACCAGTGATGCTCAACTTTTGGATACGCAGTATTTT
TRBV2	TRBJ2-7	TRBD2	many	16	CASSKTGTSGSYEQYF	TGTGCCAGCAGCAAAACCGGGACTAGCGGCTCCTACGAGCAGTACTTC
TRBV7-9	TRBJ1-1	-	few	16	CASSQLGQAQNTEAFF	TGTGCCAGCAGCCAATTAGGGCAGGCGCAGAACACTGAAGCTTTCTTT
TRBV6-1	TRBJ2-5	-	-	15	CASSELGRLGETQYF	TGTGCCAGCAGTGAACTCGGGAGATTGGGAGAGACCCAGTACTTC
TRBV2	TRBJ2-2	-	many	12	CASVANTGELFF	TGTGCCAGCGTAGCGAACACCGGGGAGCTGTTTTTT
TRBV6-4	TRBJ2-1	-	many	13	CASSDRWGYEQFF	TGTGCCAGCAGTGACAGATGGGGTTATGAGCAGTTCTTC
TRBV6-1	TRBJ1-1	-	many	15	CASSPEGRGTTEAFF	TGTGCCAGCAGCCCGGAGGGTAGGGGCACCACTGAAGCTTTCTTT
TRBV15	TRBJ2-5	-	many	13	CATSPLNQETQYF	TGTGCCACCTCGCCACTGAACCAAGAGACCCAGTACTTC
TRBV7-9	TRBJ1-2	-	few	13	CASSLEGVRGYTF	TGTGCCAGCAGCTTAGAAGGGGTGCGGGGCTACACCTTC